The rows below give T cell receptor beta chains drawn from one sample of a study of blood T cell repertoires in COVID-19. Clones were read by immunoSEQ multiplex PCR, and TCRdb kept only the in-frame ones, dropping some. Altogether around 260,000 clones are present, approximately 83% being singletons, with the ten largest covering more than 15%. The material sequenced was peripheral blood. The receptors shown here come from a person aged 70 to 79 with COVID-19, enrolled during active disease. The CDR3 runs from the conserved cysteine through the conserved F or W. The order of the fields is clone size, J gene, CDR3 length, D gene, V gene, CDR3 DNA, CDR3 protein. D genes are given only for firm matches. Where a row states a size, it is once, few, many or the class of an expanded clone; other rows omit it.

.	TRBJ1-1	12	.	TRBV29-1	TGCAGCGTCGGAAATCAGGCAGGTGAAGCTTTCTTT	CSVGNQAGEAFF
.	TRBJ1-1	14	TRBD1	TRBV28	TGTGCCAGCAGTGTTCGGACAGGGCACACTGAAGCTTTCTTT	CASSVRTGHTEAFF
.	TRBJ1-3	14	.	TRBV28	TGTGCCAGCAGTCCCCTACTCTCTGGAAACACCATATATTTT	CASSPLLSGNTIYF
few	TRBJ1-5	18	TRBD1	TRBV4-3	TGCGCCAGCAGCCAAGAGTTGCCCCAGGACAGGGTGGCTCAGCCCCAGCATTTT	CASSQELPQDRVAQPQHF
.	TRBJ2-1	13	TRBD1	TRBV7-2	TGTGCCAGCAGCAGGACAGGGGCCAATGAGCAGTTCTTC	CASSRTGANEQFF
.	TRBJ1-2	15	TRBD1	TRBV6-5	TGTGCCAGCAGTTACTCGGGACAGGGGTTCTATGGCTACACCTTC	CASSYSGQGFYGYTF
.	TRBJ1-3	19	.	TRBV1	TGCACCAGCAGCCGGCCCTCGGGGGGGGTTCTTGTAAATGGAAACACCATATATTTT	CTSSRPSGGVLVNGNTIYF
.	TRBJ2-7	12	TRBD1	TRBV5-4	TGTGCCAGCAGTTCCGGACAGGGAATCCCCCTCTTC	CASSSGQGIPLF
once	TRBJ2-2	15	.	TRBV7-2	TGTGCCAGCAGCAGGTTACTAGCTGGCACCGGGGAGCTGTTTTTT	CASSRLLAGTGELFF
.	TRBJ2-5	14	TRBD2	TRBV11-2	TGTGCCAGCAGAGATGGGAGGGGCAGGGAGACCCAGTACTTC	CASRDGRGRETQYF
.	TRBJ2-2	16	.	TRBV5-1	TGCGCCAGCAGTACTGACGGAAGCGCGAACACCGGGGAGCTGTTTTTT	CASSTDGSANTGELFF
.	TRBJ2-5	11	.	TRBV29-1	TGCAGCGTTGACCTACAGGGTTTTCCGTACTTC	CSVDLQGFPYF
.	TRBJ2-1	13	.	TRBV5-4	TGTGCCAGCAGCTCGGTCTCCTACAATGAGCAGTTCTTC	CASSSVSYNEQFF
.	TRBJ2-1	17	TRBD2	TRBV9	TGTGCCAGCAGCGTAGCTAGCGGGGGCCGCGTCTACAATGAGCAGTTCTTC	CASSVASGGRVYNEQFF
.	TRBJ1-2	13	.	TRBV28	TGTGCCAGCAGTTTATTAGGGGCGTCTGGCTACACCTTC	CASSLLGASGYTF
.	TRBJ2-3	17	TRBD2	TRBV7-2	TGTGCCAGCAGCATCGGACTAGCGGGAGGAGGTACAGATACGCAGTATTTT	CASSIGLAGGGTDTQYF
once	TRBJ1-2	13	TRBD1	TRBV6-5	TGTGCCAGCAGAACAGGGGTTGGACATGGCTACACCTTC	CASRTGVGHGYTF
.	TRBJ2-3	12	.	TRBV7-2	TGTGCCAGCAGCCCCCCGGTGAGGGAGCAGTATTTT	CASSPPVREQYF
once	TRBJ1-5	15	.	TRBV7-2	TGTGCCAGCAGCCCACAGGGCAGTCTCGGTCAGCCCCAGCATTTT	CASSPQGSLGQPQHF
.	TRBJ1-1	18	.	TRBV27	TGTGCCAGCAGTTTACGGGGTCAGGCACTCGGGGAGAACACTGAAGCTTTCTTT	CASSLRGQALGENTEAFF
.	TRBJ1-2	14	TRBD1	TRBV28	TGTGCCAGCACTAGGGACAGCGCATCCTATGGCTACACCTTC	CASTRDSASYGYTF
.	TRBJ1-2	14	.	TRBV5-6	TGTGCCAGCAGCGGAAACAGGGTGAACTATGGCTACACCTTC	CASSGNRVNYGYTF
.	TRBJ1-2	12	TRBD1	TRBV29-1	TGCAGCGTTGGGGCAGGGGGCTATGGCTACACCTTC	CSVGAGGYGYTF
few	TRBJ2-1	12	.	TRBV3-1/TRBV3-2	TGTGCCAGCAGCCAATCTAGCAATGAGCAGTTCTTC	CASSQSSNEQFF
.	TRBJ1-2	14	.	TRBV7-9	TGTGCCAGCTATTCTACCAATTCGGGGGGAGGCTACACCTTC	CASYSTNSGGGYTF
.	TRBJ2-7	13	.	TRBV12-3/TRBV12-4	TGTGCCAGCAGTCGCACGAACACCTACGAGCAGTACTTC	CASSRTNTYEQYF
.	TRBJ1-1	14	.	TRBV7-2	TGTGCCAGCAGCTTAAGGGGCAGGGACACTGAAGCTTTCTTT	CASSLRGRDTEAFF
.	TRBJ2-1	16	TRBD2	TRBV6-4	TGTGCCAGCAGTGACTCGACGCGGGGGGGCGGGAATGAGCAGTTCTTC	CASSDSTRGGGNEQFF
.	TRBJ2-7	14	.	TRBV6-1	TGTGCCAGCAGTGAACAGGGAAGATCGTACGAGCAGTACTTC	CASSEQGRSYEQYF
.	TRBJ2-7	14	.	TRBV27	TGTGCCAGCAAGGGGGAAGCTTGGGGAGCCGAGCAGTACTTC	CASKGEAWGAEQYF
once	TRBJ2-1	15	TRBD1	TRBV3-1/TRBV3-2	TGTGCCAGCAGCCAGGGTGGGACAGGGGTCAATGAGCAGTTCTTC	CASSQGGTGVNEQFF
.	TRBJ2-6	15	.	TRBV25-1	TGTGCCAGCAGTGGAGACATCTCTGGGGCCAACGTCCTGACTTTC	CASSGDISGANVLTF
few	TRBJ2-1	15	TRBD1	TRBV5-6	TGTGCCAGCAGCTTGTGGGACAGGGCGTGGAATGAGCAGTTCTTC	CASSLWDRAWNEQFF
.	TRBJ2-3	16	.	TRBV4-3	TGCGCCAGCAGCCAAGACCTGGGCGGGACTACAGATACGCAGTATTTT	CASSQDLGGTTDTQYF
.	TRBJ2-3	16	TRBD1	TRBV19	TGTGCCAGTAGCTATGGGGGGACAGGATCCACAGATACGCAGTATTTT	CASSYGGTGSTDTQYF
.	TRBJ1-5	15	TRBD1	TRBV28	TGTGCCAGCAGTCCGCAGGGGGAAGGCAATCAGCCCCAGCATTTT	CASSPQGEGNQPQHF
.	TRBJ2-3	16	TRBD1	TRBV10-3	TGTGCCATCAGTGCCCCGGACAGGGCCAGCACAGATACGCAGTATTTT	CAISAPDRASTDTQYF
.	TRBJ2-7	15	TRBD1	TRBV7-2	TGTGCCAGCAGCTTGGACAGGGGGACCCTAGACGAGCAGTACTTC	CASSLDRGTLDEQYF
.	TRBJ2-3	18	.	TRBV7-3	TGTGCCAGCAGCTTACGTCCTGGGGGCGGGGGAGGTACAGATACGCAGTATTTT	CASSLRPGGGGGTDTQYF
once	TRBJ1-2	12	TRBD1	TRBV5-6	TGTGCCAGCAGCCCCGACAGGGGGCATTTCACCTTC	CASSPDRGHFTF
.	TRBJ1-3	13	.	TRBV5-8	TGTGCCAGCAGCTTGACAGGGATAAACACCATATATTTT	CASSLTGINTIYF
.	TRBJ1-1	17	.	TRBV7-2	TGTGCCAGCAGCTTTGGACAGAACTATAAGATGAACACTGAAGCTTTCTTT	CASSFGQNYKMNTEAFF
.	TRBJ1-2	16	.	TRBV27	TGTGCCAGCAGTTTTGGCGGGGCCCCCATGAACAATGGCTACACCTTC	CASSFGGAPMNNGYTF
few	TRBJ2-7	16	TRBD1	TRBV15	TGTGCCACCAGCAGGGGCGGGACAGGGGTCCGGAACGAGCAGTACTTC	CATSRGGTGVRNEQYF
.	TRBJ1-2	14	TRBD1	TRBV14	TGTGCCAGCAGCAACGAGACAGGGTTCTATGGCTACACCTTC	CASSNETGFYGYTF
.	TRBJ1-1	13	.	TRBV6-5	TGTGCCGGGAACCAACAGGCCGGCACTGAAGCTTTCTTT	CAGNQQAGTEAFF
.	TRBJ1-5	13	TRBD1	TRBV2	TGTGCCAGCAGTGGGACAGGGTATCAGCCCCAGCATTTT	CASSGTGYQPQHF
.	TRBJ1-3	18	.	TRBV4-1	TGCGCCAGCAGCCGGGAGGGCGTAGATTCCGGCTCTGGAAACACCATATATTTT	CASSREGVDSGSGNTIYF
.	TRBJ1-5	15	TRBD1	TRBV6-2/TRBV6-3	TGTGCCAGCAGCCAAACAGGGGGAACCAATCAGCCCCAGCATTTT	CASSQTGGTNQPQHF
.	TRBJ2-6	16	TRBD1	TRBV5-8	TGTGCCAGCAAGGACAGGGTACCCCTTTGGGCCAACGTCCTGACTTTC	CASKDRVPLWANVLTF
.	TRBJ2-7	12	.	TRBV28	TGTGCCAGCAGTTCGGGGGTCCACGAGCAGTACTTC	CASSSGVHEQYF
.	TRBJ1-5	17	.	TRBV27	TGTGCCAGCAGTTTTGCGCAGGGATCCCTTTTAAATCAGCCCCAGCATTTT	CASSFAQGSLLNQPQHF
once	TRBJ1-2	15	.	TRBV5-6	TGTGCCAGCAGCTTGGATCAGGGTTTTGACTATGGCTACACCTTC	CASSLDQGFDYGYTF
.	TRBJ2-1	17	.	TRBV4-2	TGTGCCAGCAGCCATGACTTTCAGACTAGCTCCTACAATGAGCAGTTCTTC	CASSHDFQTSSYNEQFF